This TCR beta chain was identified during a study of T cells after yellow fever vaccination. Overall study: Libraries from low-cell-number fractions were prepared with the SMART-Seq v4 Ultra Low Input RNA kit.

Trimming removed 3 bases at V and 5 bases at J, with 15 bases between. The CDR3 runs to 15 residues. Per germline, CDR1 SGDLS and CDR2 YYNGEE. For this clonotype: Its antigen is unknown.

For TCR, cDNA came from 5'RACE template switching, which added a universal primer site and UMIs. One entry per CDR3 protein, called by TCRdb with MiXCR from the 5' RACE reads. Of 150,000 to 200,000 distinct CDR3 sequences in the sample, roughly 11% were seen once. Broader study findings: Few clonotypes appeared in both CD4 and CD8 compartments. Subsequent to the booster, the majority of primary-vaccination clones reappeared (around 96% CD4, more than 70% CD8).

The clonotype comes from a man between 18 and 35 years old who received the YFV17D yellow fever vaccine. The sequenced sample was CD8+ T cells sorted from PBMCs, obtained 15 days after the yellow fever booster vaccination. V gene TRBV9 combines with J gene TRBJ2-1; the D is unclear. The CDR3 DNA reads as TGTGCCAGCAGCGAAAGGCAGTTTGGCCACAATGAGCAGTTCTTC. This encodes CASSERQFGHNEQFF.